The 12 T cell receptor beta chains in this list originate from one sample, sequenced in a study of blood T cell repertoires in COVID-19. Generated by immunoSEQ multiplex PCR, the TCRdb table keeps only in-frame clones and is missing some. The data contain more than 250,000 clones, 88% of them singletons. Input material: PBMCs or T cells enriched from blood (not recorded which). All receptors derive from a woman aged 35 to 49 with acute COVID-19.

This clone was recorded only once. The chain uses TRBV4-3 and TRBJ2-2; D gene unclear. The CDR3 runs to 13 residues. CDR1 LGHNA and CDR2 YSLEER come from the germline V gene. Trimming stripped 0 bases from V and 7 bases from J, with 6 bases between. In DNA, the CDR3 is TGCGCCAGCAGCCAAGAAACCAGCGGGGAGCTGTTTTTT. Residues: CASSQETSGELFF.

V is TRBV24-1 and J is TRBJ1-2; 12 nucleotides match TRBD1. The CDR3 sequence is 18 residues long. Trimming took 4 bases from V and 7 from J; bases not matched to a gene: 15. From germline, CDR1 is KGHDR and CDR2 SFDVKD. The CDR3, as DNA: TGTGCCACCAGTGACCCTCATCTACCGGGACAGGGGGCTATTGGCTACACCTTC. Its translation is CATSDPHLPGQGAIGYTF.

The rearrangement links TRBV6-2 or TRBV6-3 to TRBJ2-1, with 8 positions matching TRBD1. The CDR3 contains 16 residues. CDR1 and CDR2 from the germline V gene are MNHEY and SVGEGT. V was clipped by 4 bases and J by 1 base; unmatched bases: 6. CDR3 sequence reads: CASSSRTGPSYNEQFF. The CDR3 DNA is TGTGCCAGCAGTTCACGGACAGGGCCGTCCTACAATGAGCAGTTCTTC.

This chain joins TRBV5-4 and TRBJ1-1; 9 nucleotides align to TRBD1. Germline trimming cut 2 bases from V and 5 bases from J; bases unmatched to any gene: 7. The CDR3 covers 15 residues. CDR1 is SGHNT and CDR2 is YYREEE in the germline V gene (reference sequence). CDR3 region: CASSFPGQGRTEAFF. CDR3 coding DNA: TGTGCCAGCAGCTTCCCCGGACAGGGGAGGACTGAAGCTTTCTTT.

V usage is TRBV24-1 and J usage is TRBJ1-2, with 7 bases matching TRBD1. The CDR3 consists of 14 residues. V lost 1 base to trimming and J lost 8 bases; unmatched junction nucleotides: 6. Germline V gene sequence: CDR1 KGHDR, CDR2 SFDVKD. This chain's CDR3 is CATSDLTGEGGYTF. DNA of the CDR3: TGTGCCACCAGTGATTTAACAGGGGAAGGAGGCTACACCTTC.

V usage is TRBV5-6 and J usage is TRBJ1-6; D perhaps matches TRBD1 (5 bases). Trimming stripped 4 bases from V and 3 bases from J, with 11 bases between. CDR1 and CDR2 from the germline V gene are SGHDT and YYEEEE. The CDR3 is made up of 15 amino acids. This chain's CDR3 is CASSRGGDYNSPLHF. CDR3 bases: TGTGCCAGCAGCCGAGGAGGGGACTATAATTCACCCCTCCACTTT.

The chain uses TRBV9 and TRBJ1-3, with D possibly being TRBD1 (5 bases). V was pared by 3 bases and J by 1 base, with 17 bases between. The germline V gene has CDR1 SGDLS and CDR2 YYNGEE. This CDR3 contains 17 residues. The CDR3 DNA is TGTGCCAGCAGCGGTCCTTGGCAGGGTAAATCTGGAAACACCATATATTTT. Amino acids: CASSGPWQGKSGNTIYF.

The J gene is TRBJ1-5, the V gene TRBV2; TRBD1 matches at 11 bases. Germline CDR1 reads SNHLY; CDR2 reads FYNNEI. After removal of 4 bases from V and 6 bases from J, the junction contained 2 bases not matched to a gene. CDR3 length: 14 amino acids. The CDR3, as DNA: TGTGCCAGCAGTGGGACAGGGGGCAGTCAGCCCCAGCATTTT. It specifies CASSGTGGSQPQHF.

CDR3 bases: TGTGCCAGCAGCCCAAGCCTAGGCTATGGCTACACCTTC. This sequence encodes CASSPSLGYGYTF. This chain joins TRBV3-1 (or the pseudogene TRBV3-2) and TRBJ1-2; D gene ambiguous. V lost 4 bases and J lost 4, with 10 bases in between. The CDR3 has 13 amino acids. Germline CDR1 reads LGHDT; CDR2 reads YNNKEL (reference sequence).

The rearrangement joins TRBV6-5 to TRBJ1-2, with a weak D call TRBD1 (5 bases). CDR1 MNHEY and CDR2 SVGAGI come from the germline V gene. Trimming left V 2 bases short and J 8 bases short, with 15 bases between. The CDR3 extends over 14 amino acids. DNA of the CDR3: TGTGCCAGCAGTTACCTCCCGACAGTCTGGGGCTACACCTTC. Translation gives CASSYLPTVWGYTF.

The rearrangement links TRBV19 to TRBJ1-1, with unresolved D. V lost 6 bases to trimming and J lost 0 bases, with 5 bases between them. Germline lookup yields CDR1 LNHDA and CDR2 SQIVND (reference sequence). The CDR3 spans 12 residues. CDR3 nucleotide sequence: TGTGCCAGTAGCAGATTGAACACTGAAGCTTTCTTT. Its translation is CASSRLNTEAFF.

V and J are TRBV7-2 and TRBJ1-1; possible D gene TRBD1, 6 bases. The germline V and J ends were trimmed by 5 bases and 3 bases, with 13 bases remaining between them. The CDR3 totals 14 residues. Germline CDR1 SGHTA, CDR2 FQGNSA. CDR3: CASSIPQGYTEAFF. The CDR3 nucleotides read TGTGCCAGCAGCATTCCTCAGGGGTACACTGAAGCTTTCTTT.